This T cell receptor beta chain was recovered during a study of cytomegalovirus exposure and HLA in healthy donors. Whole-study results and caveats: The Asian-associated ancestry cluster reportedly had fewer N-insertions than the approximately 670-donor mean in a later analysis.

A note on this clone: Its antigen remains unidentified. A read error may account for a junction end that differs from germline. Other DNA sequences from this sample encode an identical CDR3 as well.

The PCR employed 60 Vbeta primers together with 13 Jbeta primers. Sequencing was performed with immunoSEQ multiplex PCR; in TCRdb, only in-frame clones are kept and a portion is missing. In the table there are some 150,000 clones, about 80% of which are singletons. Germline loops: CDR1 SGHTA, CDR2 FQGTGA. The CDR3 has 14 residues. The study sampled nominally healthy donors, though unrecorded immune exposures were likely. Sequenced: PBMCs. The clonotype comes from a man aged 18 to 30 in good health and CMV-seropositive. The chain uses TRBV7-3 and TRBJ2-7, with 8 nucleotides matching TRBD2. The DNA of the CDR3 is TGTGCCAGCAGCCTTAACCCCGGGAGCGGGGGCCACAGTTTC. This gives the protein CASSLNPGSGGHSF.